The T cell receptor (beta chain) described here comes from a study of cytomegalovirus exposure and HLA in healthy donors (dated by TCRdb to 2016 to 2017). At the level of the whole study: An earlier analysis of several hundred of the donors reported 276 Gb of sequence data and 120 million or so unique TCR beta sequences from about 179 million T cells. Roughly 300 gigabases of sequencing data and around 85 million unique TCR sequences made up an early release that covered approximately 650 HLA-typed donors. Of the roughly 400 genotyped donors, about 84% fell in the genetic ancestry cluster associated with self-reported Caucasian donors. The study was designed to test whether signatures of past pathogen exposure could be identified by cataloging public T cell receptors. The T cell repertoires of 700 or so subjects were profiled by immunosequencing and related to cytomegalovirus serostatus. A separate validation cohort of 100 to 150 different subjects was used in addition to the 666-subject first cohort. To predict cytomegalovirus infection status, the study combined high-throughput TCR immunosequencing, statistical association of individual TCRs with disease status, and machine learning. A later analysis re-examined previously published TCR beta repertoires from several hundred donors and added high-resolution HLA genotyping to investigate patterns of TCR occurrence. Rather than using new phenotypic data, the later analysis identified candidate immune exposures from TCR beta sequences and from how often those sequences occurred across donors. To decide whether each TCR beta V gene segment behaved as functional or pseudogenic, an earlier analysis of several hundred of the donors relied on high-throughput TCR beta sequencing. Donor age, sex, ethnicity and CMV serostatus were compiled alongside the repertoire data. A later genetic analysis took genome-wide SNP genotypes for about 65% of the 666 donors and used that subset as a discovery cohort. All discovery cohort repertoires had been generated on a single sequencing platform. HLA typing included class I and class II loci at four-digit resolution. The number of donors typed differed by locus, with 629-630 for A, B, C, DRB1 and DQB1, 522 for DQA1, some 570 for DPA1, and under 490 for DPB1. Roughly five DR-DQ haplotypes were handled as single units for association and clustering because linkage in the cohort was strong. Among roughly 370 genotyped donors of the cohort, an average of 235,054 unique TCR beta nucleotide sequences were sequenced per donor, approximately 20% of them non-productive. Points the paper makes about the study in general: When HLA alleles, especially DR and DQ, strongly co-occurred, attributing TCR associations to individual alleles was difficult. In a later analysis, most CMV-associated TCR beta chains were found to appear HLA-restricted, with HLA associations seemingly driven largely by CMV exposure. In an earlier analysis of several hundred of the donors, most TCR beta V segments were observed in productive rearrangements about 90% or about 30% of the time, broadly matching IMGT annotations. The 87-base-pair reads could not distinguish some IMGT-functional V segments, including TRBV6-2 and TRBV6-3, so those segments were excluded. Because HLA typing was missing for some donors at each locus, association tests included only the typed subset. At a false discovery rate of 0.05, a later analysis linked about 16,000 TCR beta sequences to specific HLA alleles. In a later analysis, the rate of TCR association differed among HLA loci, with DRB1 alleles having the most associated TCRs and HLA-C alleles having the fewest. This cohort had only TCR beta chains sequenced, and the lack of alpha or paired-chain data limited which features could be detected. The authors suggested that the approach could potentially be extended to other disease states and immunological phenotypes. A later analysis found that HLA-associated TCR beta chains were more clonally expanded and had lower generation probabilities than equally common non-associated chains. A cluster of highly shared sequence variants was judged likely to be a technical artifact of the sequencing pipeline. In a later genetic analysis, fewer N-insertions in productive TCRs were reported among donors in an Asian-associated ancestry cluster than the roughly 700-donor mean. Most TCR sequences were seen in very few donors, while some public TCRs were found in many individuals. The earlier analysis of 587 of the donors excluded around 17 rarely observed V segments, including chromosome 9 orphons, because counts were too low. Correlated functional status among segregating V segments might reflect linkage disequilibrium, but an unknown experimental factor could not be ruled out. The study gave a list of 150 to 200 TCR beta chains associated with cytomegalovirus. A later analysis reported that several top co-occurrence clusters appeared linked to parvovirus B19, influenza, CMV and Epstein-Barr virus. A further reported finding was that TCR beta sequences accurately predicted the HLA-A and HLA-B alleles for most subjects in the first cohort. Cytomegalovirus status was reported to be diagnosed by the classifier with high specificity and sensitivity in both the original and validation cohorts. The presence/absence analyses assumed that sequencing depth was roughly uniform across donors, and that assumption may not be true. A few of the identified cytomegalovirus-associated TCR beta chains were confirmed in vitro to be specific for cytomegalovirus antigens. CMV serostatus was the only immune exposure information available for the cohort. V-gene and J-gene trimming of TCR beta chains was associated with a missense DCLRE1C variant in a later genetic analysis, and the association was replicated in an independent cohort.

Reading from cysteine to phenylalanine, the CDR3 counts 14 amino acids. The retained sequence is limited to the CDR3, 42 bases, with the frame set at the first base. CDR1 and CDR2, per the germline V gene, are SGHVS and FQNEAQ. At the junction V is shortened by 3 bases and J by 12 bases, with 18 bases in between. The cohort comprised several hundred healthy bone marrow donors. At the time of sampling, all cohort members were nominally healthy, though unrecorded immune exposures were likely present. The donor was CMV seronegative and belonged to the group of over 350 seronegative cohort members. Every donor gave a peripheral blood sample, and the peripheral blood mononuclear cells from that sample were used for TCR beta sequencing. The Qiagen DNeasy Blood Extraction Kit was used to extract genomic DNA from the blood cell samples. The library was generated by the immunoSEQ multiplex PCR assay. For the multiplex PCR, a mixture combining 60 forward primers for TCR Vbeta segments and 13 reverse primers for TCR Jbeta segments was used. Amplification of the CDR3 region of rearranged TCR beta genes was performed with a multiplex PCR assay on genomic DNA. The amplified TCR beta libraries were sequenced on the Illumina HiSeq System as 87-base-pair reads. In the authors' own workflow: A later analysis counted approximately 84 million unique TCR beta chains across the 666 repertoires, and roughly 11 million of these chains were shared by at least two donors. A nearest-neighbor algorithm error-corrected the raw reads and collapsed the reads into unique sequences, merging closely related sequences to remove PCR and sequencing errors. Alignment of CDR3 sequences to IMGT reference sequences was used to assign V, D and J gene segments. For a sequence to be retained, at least a six-nucleotide match to both a V gene segment and a J gene segment was required. Rearrangements were classified as productive when the CDR3 lacked stop codons and remained in frame with V and J, and all other rearrangements were classified as non-productive. Following IMGT convention, CDR3 was defined as the stretch from the second conserved V-encoded cysteine to the conserved J-encoded phenylalanine. In an earlier analysis of approximately 500 of the donors, sequences lacking an unambiguous match to a single V gene segment were excluded. In an earlier analysis of approximately 590 of the donors, V segments were called functional above 56.7% productive rearrangements and were called segregating when the between-donor standard deviation exceeded 5%. To diagnose cytomegalovirus status from the catalog of TCR beta chain sequences, a statistical classification framework was built. A later analysis assigned V and J genes by comparing TCR nucleotide sequences with IMGT/GENE-DB human TR gene sequences. In a later analysis, CDR3 sequences and most-parsimonious VDJ recombination scenarios were assigned using the TCRdist pipeline. In a later analysis, each TCR beta chain was defined by its CDR3 amino acid sequence together with its V-gene family, and reads without a unique V-gene family were excluded. To address suspected cross-contamination and a sequencing artifact, a later analysis removed approximately 600 highly shared, low-generation-probability nucleotide sequences. For each public chain, a later analysis derived a clonal expansion index from normalized ranks of inferred template counts within each repertoire. In a later analysis, generation probabilities were computed using a VDJ recombination model fitted to out-of-frame rearrangements, and the results were checked against IGoR. In a later analysis, TCR-TCR, TCR-HLA and TCR-CMV co-occurrence was scored with hypergeometric tests, and a repertoire-size bias correction was applied to TCR pairs. In a later analysis, false discovery rates were estimated by permuting HLA or CMV assignments 20 times. In a later analysis, co-occurring TCRs were grouped with DBSCAN, and TCRdist sequence similarity was added when clustering was performed within HLA-allele-positive subsets. Repertoires with fewer than 30,000 or more than 120,000 public chains, plus five repertoires with anomalous nucleotide sharing, were excluded from co-occurrence clustering. The table was pulled from immuneACCESS by TCRdb, which kept in-frame rearrangements only. Such tables lose some clones; where checked, under half of the loss comes from unresolved V genes, and the rest has no known cause. V, J and clone size are taken as reported in that table, and D and trimming were inferred from the DNA itself. This sample is represented by 90,000 to 110,000 clones; approximately 80% of them were singletons. The ten most abundant clones make up 1% to 1.5% of the sample.

About this clone: Its antigen remains unidentified. Within one base of it there is no much larger clone, and no base qualities were kept.

Input material: PBMCs. Recombination connected TRBV7-8 to TRBJ2-1, with TRBD1 as a weak D call on 6 bases. The TCR was taken from a man aged 25 to 40 in good health and CMV-seronegative. In nucleotide form, the sequence is TGTGCCAGCAGCTTGGGACATTCCACCGCGGTGCAGTTCTTC. This is translated as CASSLGHSTAVQFF.